The 23 T cell receptor beta chains listed next were all sequenced from one sample in a study of glioma-infiltrating T cells (dated by TCRdb to 2015 to 2016). The sequencer was an Illumina MiSeq. The iRepertoire nested amplicon-rescue multiplex PCR (arm-PCR) platform was used to amplify TCR alpha and beta CDR3 regions from RNA. The raw public reads went through TCRdb reprocessing: fastp at Q25, MiXCR clone calling, in-frame beta chains kept. When rows share a CDR3 protein, they turn into one entry using the most common DNA and genes. In all, the sample holds around 120,000 distinct CDR3 sequences, and around 23% of those were seen once. The top ten clonotypes cover roughly a quarter of the sample. The sequencing sample was made of glioma tissue, nonneoplastic brain tissue, or PBMCs (not recorded which). The origin of the receptors is a human donor with low-grade glioma or glioblastoma, undergoing nonglioma brain surgery, or in good health (not recorded which).

This clonotype was seen only a few times. The J gene is TRBJ2-3, the V gene TRBV27, with 8 positions matching TRBD1. The CDR3 loop spans 16 amino acids. Germline-derived CDR1 and CDR2 are MNHEY and SMNVEV (reference sequence). After removal of 1 base from V and 5 bases from J, the junction contained 8 bases not matched to a gene. This CDR3 is CASSLFAQGVGDTQYF. The CDR3 DNA follows: TGTGCCAGCAGTTTATTTGCACAGGGGGTGGGAGATACGCAGTATTTT.

This rearrangement joins TRBV7-3 to TRBJ2-2; weak D call: TRBD1 (6 bases). CDR1 is SGHTA, CDR2 FQGTGA, per germline. The CDR3 covers 14 residues. The V end lost 5 bases, the J end lost 5 bases, and 12 bases lay between the germline ends. CDR3 region: CASSVQGATGELFF. The DNA for the CDR3 is TGTGCCAGCAGCGTACAGGGCGCGACCGGGGAGCTGTTTTTT.

V and J are TRBV5-5 and TRBJ1-5; no firm D call. Per the germline V gene, CDR1 is SGHKS and CDR2 is YYEKEE (reference sequence). The CDR3 spans 13 residues. V was pared by 4 bases and J by 3 bases, with 8 bases between. DNA for the CDR3: TGTGCCAGCAGCCTCGGGCTCAATCAGCCCCAGCATTTT. It translates to CASSLGLNQPQHF. Supplemented by reference TRBV5-5 and TRBJ1-5, the full variable domain reads DAGVTQSPTHLIKTRGQQVTLRCSPISGHKSVSWYQQVLGQGPQFIFQYYEKEERGRGNFPDRFSARQFPNYSSELNVNALLLGDSALYLCASSLGLNQPQHFGDGTRLSIL.

This chain uses TRBV2 with TRBJ1-2, with D uncertain. The CDR3 spans 13 residues. V was pared by 7 bases and J by 8 bases, with 17 bases between. Germline V gene data show CDR1 as SNHLY and CDR2 as FYNNEI. CDR3 in DNA: TGTGCCAGCACCCCCAACCTAGGGAGAGGCTACACCTTC. Translation gives CASTPNLGRGYTF.

This clonotype has a handful of counts. The chain is built from TRBV4-1 and TRBJ1-4, with no clear D. The V gene lost 1 base and the J gene lost 0 bases, with 6 bases spanning the gap. The CDR3 covers 15 residues. Germline V gives CDR1 MGHRA, CDR2 YSYEKL. CDR3 amino acids: CASSQATTTNEKLFF. In DNA form, the CDR3 reads TGCGCCAGCAGCCAAGCCACCACAACTAATGAAAAACTGTTTTTT.

The rearrangement joins TRBV6-1 to TRBJ2-7; D is possibly TRBD1 (6 bases). Per germline, CDR1 MNHNS and CDR2 SASEGT. The CDR3 has 16 amino acids. In DNA, the CDR3 is TGTTCCAGCAGCAGGGGACCCGGGGACCCCTATTACGAGCAGTACGTC. It encodes CSSSRGPGDPYYEQYV.

This clonotype was recorded a few times. For the CDR3, the DNA is TGTGCCAGCAGCCTAGCGGGACGCGTCGCAGATACGCAGTATTTT. This codes for CASSLAGRVADTQYF. The chain couples TRBV6-1 to TRBJ2-3, with TRBD2 identical over 9 bases. Unmatched junction bases numbered 8, after V lost 6 bases and J lost 4 bases. The germline CDR1 and CDR2 sequences are MNHNS and SASEGT. This CDR3 region has 15 residues.

In the case of this clonotype: This sequence may be a read error, since a much larger clone differs from it by one base. This chain connects TRBV28 to TRBJ1-5; 7 nucleotides line up with TRBD1. Germline CDR1 reads MDHEN; CDR2 reads SYDVKM. The CDR3 loop spans 13 amino acids. The CDR3 reads CASTRDSYQPQNF. The CDR3 region has the DNA TGTGCCAGCACCCGGGACAGCTATCAGCCCCAGAATTTT. The variable domain in full, completed from reference TRBV28 and TRBJ1-5, reads DVKVTQSSRYLVKRTGEKVFLECVQDMDHENMFWYRQDPGLGLRLIYFSYDVKMKEKGDIPEGYSVSREKKERFSLILESASTNQTSMYLCASTRDSYQPQNFGDGTRLSIL.

In this sample, this clonotype turned up a few times. The rearrangement uses TRBV20-1 and TRBJ1-5; D is unclear. CDR3 length equals 14 residues. Per the germline V gene, CDR1 is DFQATT and CDR2 is SNEGSKA (reference sequence). V dropped 4 bases and J dropped 3 bases, with 13 bases sitting between them. The DNA for the CDR3 is TGCAGTGCTACCCCCGAGGTGGTCAATCAGCCCCAGCATTTT. It specifies CSATPEVVNQPQHF.

This clonotype has just a few counts. The V and J genes are TRBV20-1 and TRBJ1-1, with D unclear. Germline CDR1 DFQATT, CDR2 SNEGSKA (reference sequence). V was clipped by 6 bases and J by 1 base, with 12 bases between them. The CDR3 consists of 13 residues. The CDR3 DNA follows: TGCAGTGCAAGACACGCGGGGAACACTGAAGCTTTCTTT. Translation gives CSARHAGNTEAFF.

In its sample, this clonotype was seen many times. The rearrangement links TRBV6-1 to TRBJ2-1; D is perhaps TRBD2 (6 bases). CDR1 and CDR2 from the germline V gene are MNHNS and SASEGT. The CDR3 extends over 15 amino acids. V was clipped by 6 bases and J by 7 bases, with 19 bases between them. CDR3 amino acids: CASSPRSTLANEQFF. For the CDR3, the DNA is TGTGCCAGCAGCCCCCGCTCTACCCTAGCGAATGAGCAGTTCTTC.

This clonotype has a count of ten or more. J is TRBJ2-5 and V is TRBV28, with D possibly being TRBD1 (5 bases). The germline V gene has CDR1 MDHEN and CDR2 SYDVKM. This CDR3 spans 14 amino acids. Trimming cost V 5 bases and J 2 bases, with 12 bases left between them. The CDR3, as DNA: TGTGCCAGCAGTCTTGATCAGGGTCAAGAGACCCAGTACTTC. This sequence encodes CASSLDQGQETQYF. Full variable domain (rest looked up from reference TRBV28 and TRBJ2-5): DVKVTQSSRYLVKRTGEKVFLECVQDMDHENMFWYRQDPGLGLRLIYFSYDVKMKEKGDIPEGYSVSREKKERFSLILESASTNQTSMYLCASSLDQGQETQYFGPGTRLLVL.

The rearrangement joins TRBV10-3 to TRBJ2-3; D possibly corresponds to TRBD1 (6 bases). The CDR3 covers 13 residues. Per germline, CDR1 ENHRY and CDR2 SYGVKD. V was shortened by 4 bases and J by 2 bases, with 7 bases between the two germline ends. For the CDR3, the DNA is TGTGCCATCAGTGGACAGGACACAGATACGCAGTATTTT. Its translation is CAISGQDTDTQYF.

This clonotype was found many times. J is TRBJ2-3 and V is TRBV12-3 or TRBV12-4, with 13 bases identical to TRBD2. V shed 6 bases and J 1 base; nucleotides not matched to a gene: 4. The CDR3 is made up of 16 amino acids. The CDR3 DNA reads as TGTGCCAGCAGATCGACTAGCGGGGGGCGCACAGATACGCAGTATTTT. It yields the protein CASRSTSGGRTDTQYF.

At least ten counts were recorded for this clonotype. The V call is TRBV20-1, the J call TRBJ2-3; D is perhaps TRBD1 or TRBD2 (5 bases each). CDR3 size: 13 residues. Germline lookup yields CDR1 DFQATT and CDR2 SNEGSKA (reference sequence). V was pared by 4 bases and J by 6 bases, with 14 bases between. The CDR3 DNA reads as TGCAGTGCTATCCACCCCCGGGGCGATACGCAGTATTTT. It is translated as CSAIHPRGDTQYF.

As to this clonotype: This sequence may be a read error, since a much larger clone differs from it by one base. This chain links TRBV28 with TRBJ2-7; D not certain. CDR1 is MDHEN, CDR2 SYDVKM, per germline. This CDR3 has 16 residues. Trimming took 4 bases from V and 3 from J, leaving 19 bases between them. The CDR3 here is CASSSCSSSHYYEQYV. The CDR3 DNA reads as TGTGCCAGCAGTTCCTGTAGCTCGAGCCACTACTACGAGCAGTACGTC.

V usage is TRBV19 and J usage is TRBJ2-5, with D possibly being TRBD1 (5 bases). Per germline, CDR1 LNHDA and CDR2 SQIVND (reference sequence). Deletions cut 3 bases from V and 2 bases from J, with 16 bases between. The CDR3 runs to 16 residues. The CDR3 DNA follows: TGTGCCAGTAGTATTTTGGGCCCGACAGCACAAGAGACCCAGTACTTC. It yields the protein CASSILGPTAQETQYF. The full variable domain, with the rest looked up from reference TRBV19 and TRBJ2-5, is DGGITQSPKYLFRKEGQNVTLSCEQNLNHDAMYWYRQDPGQGLRLIYYSQIVNDFQKGDIAEGYSVSREKKESFPLTVTSAQKNPTAFYLCASSILGPTAQETQYFGPGTRLLVL.

V is TRBV6-1 and J is TRBJ1-6; 7 bases line up with TRBD1. CDR1 and CDR2 (germline): MNHNS, SASEGT. The CDR3 has 19 amino acids. With V trimmed by 4 bases and J by 0 bases, 12 bases remained unmatched. This CDR3 reads CASSGGDSYSSSYNSPLHF. DNA of the CDR3: TGTGCCAGCAGTGGGGGGGACAGCTACTCGAGCTCCTATAATTCACCCCTCCACTTT.

There are many counts of this clonotype. This chain uses TRBV15 with TRBJ2-5, with 8 bases matching TRBD2. With V trimmed by 0 bases and J by 2 bases, 2 bases remained unmatched. CDR1 and CDR2 from the germline V gene are LNHNV and YYDKDF (reference sequence). The CDR3 spans 15 residues. The CDR3 region is CATSRDGTSQETQYF. The DNA for the CDR3 is TGTGCCACCAGCAGAGATGGGACTAGTCAAGAGACCCAGTACTTC.

The gene calls are TRBV3-1 and TRBJ2-7; TRBD2 might be the D (6 bases). V was trimmed by 5 bases and J by 6 bases, leaving 14 bases between them. The CDR3 is 13 amino acids. CDR1 is LGHDT, CDR2 YNNKEL, per germline (reference sequence). CDR3 nucleotide sequence: TGTGCCAGCAGCTCCCAAGGGGACTGCGAGCAGTACGTC. This sequence encodes CASSSQGDCEQYV.

This clonotype was counted only a few times. The V and J genes are TRBV20-1 and TRBJ1-1, with a tentative D call TRBD1 (5 bases). The germline V gene has CDR1 DFQATT and CDR2 SNEGSKA (reference sequence). The CDR3 consists of 15 residues. With 0 bases removed from V and 4 bases from J, the gap between germline ends came to 15 bases. CDR3 amino acids: CSARDSGVWGTEAFF. The DNA for the CDR3 is TGCAGTGCTAGAGATTCGGGGGTTTGGGGCACTGAAGCTTTCTTT.

The V gene is TRBV6-1, the J gene TRBJ2-1; TRBD1 agrees at 7 bases. Germline lookup yields CDR1 MNHNS and CDR2 SASEGT. J gave up 5 bases and V 6 bases, and 7 bases lay outside the gene matches. This CDR3 spans 14 amino acids. The CDR3 sequence: CASRTTGQNNEQFF. In nucleotides, the CDR3 is TGTGCCAGCAGGACTACGGGACAGAACAATGAGCAGTTCTTC.

This clonotype was recorded at least ten times. The chain employs TRBV20-1 and TRBJ1-1; tentative D call: TRBD1 (5 bases). Deletions cut 5 bases from V and 3 bases from J, with 19 bases between. CDR3 length: 15 amino acids. Germline assignment: CDR1 DFQATT and CDR2 SNEGSKA (reference sequence). CDR3 in DNA: TGCAGTGCTCAACCTCCGACAGTTTTCGACACTGAAGCTTTCTTT. Amino acids: CSAQPPTVFDTEAFF.